This T cell receptor (beta chain) was captured in a study of blood T cell repertoires in COVID-19. At the level of the study: T cells, B-cell-depleted T cells, or PBMCs supplied cDNA or gDNA.

Under the authors' procedure: The authors estimated nucleated cell counts from reference gene primer amplification. Only in-frame clones appear in the TCRdb table, and some are missing; sequencing was by immunoSEQ multiplex PCR. For V, J and clone size, that table is used; D and trimming come from the DNA. The sample lists some 150,000 clones; 84% were seen once. CDR3 length equals 16 residues. V was shortened by 1 base and J by 2 bases, with 12 bases between the two germline ends. CDR1 is MNHNS and CDR2 is SASEGT in the germline V gene. Sequences were obtained from peripheral blood. The source of this sequence is a woman between 50 and 59 years old with acute or convalescent COVID-19. The chain couples TRBV6-1 to TRBJ1-5, with D unresolved. In DNA, the CDR3 is TGTGCCAGCAGTGAAGTATCCGGGAACGGCAATCAGCCCCAGCATTTT. Translation: CASSEVSGNGNQPQHF.